The text below deals with one T cell receptor (beta chain). As yet, its antigen is unknown. The record originates from a study of cytomegalovirus exposure and HLA in healthy donors. CDR1 SGDLS and CDR2 YYNGEE come from the germline V gene. CDR3 length equals 20 residues. The trim removed 0 bases at V and 0 bases at J, leaving 8 bases unmatched. Whole-study findings and limits: The majority of CMV-associated TCR beta chains were reported as apparently HLA-restricted in a later analysis. Within the data, a cluster of highly shared sequence variants was likely a sequencing artifact. TCR beta V segments were, for the most part, productive about 87% or about 30% of the time in an earlier analysis.

The PCR used 60 Vbeta and 13 Jbeta primers. Generated by immunoSEQ multiplex PCR, the TCRdb table keeps only in-frame clones and is missing some. The data show 100,000 to 150,000 clones, approximately 74% seen once. The V gene is TRBV9, the J gene TRBJ2-6, with TRBD2 matching 11 bases. Source material: PBMCs. The sequence came from a man in his forties in good health and CMV-seropositive. The CDR3 coding sequence is TGTGCCAGCAGCGTAGGTCTAGCGGGGGGCTACACCTCTGGGGCCAACGTCCTGACTTTC. Its protein is CASSVGLAGGYTSGANVLTF.